The rows below give T cell receptor beta chains drawn from one sample of a study of T cells in Graves' hyperthyroidism and ophthalmopathy. TCRdb reanalysed the multiplex PCR reads using MiXCR and keeps one entry per CDR3 protein. The table shows about 640,000 distinct CDR3 sequences, with 45% occurring only once. Specimen: peripheral blood or thyroid tissue (not recorded which). These TCRs come from an adult man with Graves' disease, either hyperthyroidism or ophthalmopathy (not recorded which). CDR3s include the opening cysteine and the closing phenylalanine or tryptophan. The order of the fields is V gene, clone size, D gene, J gene, CDR3 protein, CDR3 DNA. The D gene is left open where the match is weak. Expanded clones are given a class, and other clones once, few, many or no size at all.

>TRBV2|NA|NA|TRBJ1-4
CASRGGNEKLFF
TGTGCCAGCAGGGGCGGTAATGAAAAACTGTTTTTT
>TRBV7-8|NA|NA|TRBJ2-5
CASSLTGGSIETQYF
TGTGCCAGCAGCCTGACAGGAGGAAGCATTGAGACCCAGTACTTC
>TRBV29-1|NA|NA|TRBJ2-7
CSVARDTDYEQYF
TGCAGCGTTGCAAGGGACACTGACTACGAGCAGTACTTC
>TRBV12-3/TRBV12-4|NA|TRBD1|TRBJ1-2
CASSLLPGGGYTF
TGTGCCAGCAGTTTACTTCCAGGGGGTGGCTACACCTTC
>TRBV19|few|TRBD1|TRBJ1-5
CASSMGQSSNQPQHF
TGTGCCAGTAGTATGGGACAGTCCAGCAATCAGCCCCAGCATTTT
>TRBV7-2|NA|TRBD1|TRBJ2-2
CASSPRGQNTGELFF
TGTGCCAGCAGCCCCAGGGGGCAAAACACCGGGGAGCTGTTTTTT
>TRBV6-5|many|TRBD2|TRBJ2-5
CASTVGGETQYF
TGTGCCAGCACCGTGGGAGGGGAGACCCAGTACTTC
>TRBV20-1|NA|NA|TRBJ2-3
CSAPGALRRRGTDTQYF
TGCAGTGCACCAGGAGCGTTGCGAAGAAGGGGGACAGATACGCAGTATTTT
>TRBV7-8|NA|NA|TRBJ2-7
CASSPLSPGQSYEQYF
TGTGCCAGCAGCCCATTATCACCAGGGCAGAGCTACGAGCAGTACTTC
>TRBV20-1|NA|NA|TRBJ2-7
CSASYLGDHEQYF
TGCAGTGCAAGCTATTTGGGGGACCACGAGCAGTACTTC
>TRBV20-1|NA|TRBD1|TRBJ2-5
CSARPDRAQYF
TGCAGTGCTAGGCCGGACAGGGCCCAGTACTTC
>TRBV7-6|NA|TRBD1|TRBJ2-6
CASSQDRGTGVIAGADVLTF
TGTGCCAGCAGCCAAGATCGCGGGACAGGGGTAATAGCTGGGGCCGACGTCCTGACTTTC
>TRBV25-1|NA|NA|TRBJ2-7
CASSPEGGKREYF
TGTGCCAGCAGCCCCGAAGGAGGGAAAAGGGAGTACTTC
>TRBV29-1|NA|NA|TRBJ2-5
CSLIEETQYF
TGCAGCCTGATCGAAGAGACCCAGTACTTC
>TRBV24-1|NA|NA|TRBJ2-2
CATSDRAWELFF
TGTGCCACCAGTGATCGGGCTTGGGAGCTGTTTTTT
>TRBV12-3/TRBV12-4|NA|NA|TRBJ2-7
CASSRSNYEQYF
TGTGCCAGCAGCCGGAGTAACTACGAGCAGTACTTC
>TRBV24-1|NA|NA|TRBJ2-5
CATRPSQETQYF
TGTGCCACCAGACCCTCGCAAGAGACCCAGTACTTC
>TRBV6-1|NA|NA|TRBJ1-6
CAAAVNPLKNSPLHF
TGTGCCGCAGCAGTGAATCCCCTTAAAAATTCACCCCTCCACTTT
>TRBV6-4|many|NA|TRBJ1-5
CASSDGPNQPQHF
TGTGCCAGCAGTGACGGTCCCAATCAGCCCCAGCATTTT
>TRBV11-2|few|NA|TRBJ2-5
CASQSRETQYF
TGTGCCAGCCAATCAAGAGAGACCCAGTACTTC
>TRBV29-1|NA|NA|TRBJ2-2
CSVGTGNTGELFF
TGCAGCGTGGGGACTGGGAACACCGGGGAGCTGTTTTTT
>TRBV29-1|NA|NA|TRBJ1-2
CSLADHFGYTF
TGCAGCTTGGCCGACCATTTCGGCTACACCTTC
>TRBV27|NA|NA|TRBJ2-7
CASSFSGPTAQCF
TGTGCCAGCAGTTTCTCAGGACCTACGGCGCAGTGCTTC
>TRBV2|NA|TRBD1|TRBJ1-1
CASSARGYQDTEAFF
TGTGCCAGCAGTGCCAGGGGGTACCAGGACACTGAAGCTTTCTTT
>TRBV2|many|NA|TRBJ1-2
CASGGGGYTF
TGTGCCAGCGGAGGGGGTGGCTACACCTTC
>TRBV29-1|many|NA|TRBJ2-7
CSVIVFSYEQYF
TGCAGCGTCATTGTCTTCTCCTACGAGCAGTACTTC
>TRBV24-1|NA|NA|TRBJ1-5
CATSDSSYEHF
TGTGCCACCAGTGATTCCAGCTACGAGCATTTT
>TRBV7-9|many|NA|TRBJ1-2
CASSFTGGYTF
TGTGCCAGCAGCTTCACGGGAGGCTACACCTTC
>TRBV24-1|few|NA|TRBJ2-3
CATSPLDETDTQYF
TGTGCCACCAGTCCTCTGGACGAGACAGATACGCAGTATTTT
>TRBV24-1|few|NA|TRBJ1-4
CASSRAATNEKLFF
TGTGCCAGCAGTCGGGCAGCAACTAATGAAAAACTGTTTTTT
>TRBV7-6|NA|TRBD1|TRBJ2-7
CASSLRSTGTAISYEQYF
TGTGCCAGCAGCTTAAGGTCGACGGGGACAGCGATATCCTACGAGCAGTACTTC
>TRBV20-1|NA|NA|TRBJ2-3
CSASEESSTDTQYF
TGCAGTGCTAGCGAGGAGTCTTCCACAGATACGCAGTATTTT
>TRBV10-3|NA|NA|TRBJ1-4
CAIGTGGEGEKLFF
TGTGCCATCGGGACGGGGGGCGAGGGGGAAAAACTGTTTTTT
>TRBV29-1|NA|NA|TRBJ1-2
CSVEMDSPGGLGYTF
TGCAGCGTTGAAATGGACAGCCCCGGGGGACTAGGCTACACCTTC
>TRBV30|few|NA|TRBJ1-6
CAWSDLSPLHF
TGTGCCTGGAGCGACCTTTCACCCCTCCACTTT
>TRBV29-1|many|NA|TRBJ1-6
CSVGEGGLSYNSPLHF
TGCAGCGTCGGCGAGGGAGGACTAAGTTATAATTCACCCCTCCACTTT
>TRBV19|NA|TRBD2|TRBJ2-2
CASKLAGGTGELFF
TGTGCCAGTAAATTAGCGGGAGGGACCGGGGAGCTGTTTTTT
>TRBV7-9|many|NA|TRBJ1-4
CASSLAQGPEKLFF
TGTGCCAGCAGCTTAGCTCAGGGGCCCGAAAAACTGTTTTTT
>TRBV7-8|NA|TRBD2|TRBJ2-5
CASSLAWGASGRTKETQYF
TGTGCCAGCAGCTTAGCTTGGGGGGCTAGCGGGCGGACTAAAGAGACCCAGTACTTC
>TRBV7-8|few|NA|TRBJ1-1
CASSSAGTRQTEAFF
TGTGCCAGCAGCTCCGCGGGGACGCGTCAAACTGAAGCTTTCTTT
>TRBV15|once|NA|TRBJ1-2
CATSRDMVSGANYGYTF
TGTGCCACCAGCAGAGATATGGTCTCTGGGGCCAACTATGGCTACACCTTC
>TRBV12-3/TRBV12-4|few|NA|TRBJ2-7
CASSLDGGASYEQYF
TGTGCCAGCAGTTTAGACGGTGGAGCCTCGTACGAGCAGTACTTC
>TRBV7-2|many|NA|TRBJ2-7
CASSETYEQYF
TGTGCCAGCAGCGAAACCTACGAGCAGTACTTC
>TRBV18|NA|NA|TRBJ1-3
CASSPDWYTIYF
TGTGCCAGCTCACCGGACTGGTACACCATATATTTT
>TRBV7-2|NA|NA|TRBJ1-3
CASKNTIYF
TGTGCCAGCAAGAACACCATATATTTT
>TRBV7-9|NA|NA|TRBJ1-1
CASSLVLPQTNTEAFF
TGTGCCAGCAGCTTAGTCTTGCCACAAACGAACACTGAAGCTTTCTTT
>TRBV7-2|many|NA|TRBJ1-5
CASSLARGFNQPQHF
TGTGCCAGCAGCTTAGCGAGAGGGTTCAATCAGCCCCAGCATTTT
>TRBV9|NA|TRBD1|TRBJ1-1
CASSVDPDREWMNTEAFF
TGTGCCAGCAGCGTAGATCCGGACAGGGAATGGATGAACACTGAAGCTTTCTTT
>TRBV9|NA|NA|TRBJ1-2
CASSVAGGPF
TGTGCCAGCAGCGTAGCGGGAGGGCCCTTC
>TRBV20-1|few|TRBD2|TRBJ2-7
CSARVRGEGYEQYF
TGCAGTGCTAGGGTGCGCGGGGAGGGTTACGAGCAGTACTTC
>TRBV20-1|NA|TRBD1|TRBJ1-2
CSARDPTGGWDGYTF
TGCAGTGCTAGAGACCCGACAGGGGGCTGGGATGGCTACACCTTC
>TRBV25-1|NA|NA|TRBJ2-7
CASSMRGNEQYF
TGTGCCAGCTCTATGCGGGGTAACGAGCAGTACTTC
>TRBV2|NA|TRBD1|TRBJ1-4
CASRMTGNWEKLFF
TGTGCCAGCAGAATGACAGGGAATTGGGAAAAACTGTTTTTT
>TRBV7-9|NA|NA|TRBJ1-4
CASSLPVGGHEKLFF
TGTGCCAGCAGCTTGCCGGTGGGAGGGCATGAAAAACTGTTTTTT